The 10 T cell receptor beta chains below all came from one sample that was sequenced in a study of OX40 agonist ivuxolimab in advanced cancers. The method was immunoSEQ multiplex PCR; TCRdb's version includes in-frame clones alone and lacks a portion of them. The sample has tens of thousands of clones, 94% seen once. Sequencing was performed on CD4+ or CD8+ T cells sorted from blood, taken in a trial of the OX40 agonist ivuxolimab. The receptor set was obtained from an adult with an advanced solid tumor such as melanoma, head and neck, liver or kidney cancer.

This chain uses TRBV7-9 with TRBJ2-5; perhaps TRBD2 as D (6 bases). Germline loops: CDR1 SEHNR, CDR2 FQNEAQ (reference sequence). Trimming pared 5 bases from V and 1 base from J, leaving 8 bases between. CDR3 length: 13 amino acids. The CDR3 loop reads CASSVGLQETQYF. CDR3 DNA sequence: TGTGCCAGCAGCGTGGGACTCCAAGAGACCCAGTACTTC.

By its share, this clone is medium-sized (0.01 to 0.1%). J is TRBJ2-7 and V is TRBV4-2; D gene ambiguous. This CDR3 comprises 13 residues. Germline V gene sequence: CDR1 LGHNA, CDR2 YNFKEQ. V was pared by 3 bases and J by 2 bases, with 8 bases between. DNA of the CDR3: TGTGCCAGCAGCCAGCTTTTTGCCTACGAGCAGTACTTC. Protein sequence: CASSQLFAYEQYF.

The CDR3 region has the DNA TGTGCCAGCAGGTATTCGGTCCGAGCAGATACGCAGTATTTT. Amino acid sequence: CASRYSVRADTQYF. The chain has TRBV6-5 and TRBJ2-3; D call uncertain. CDR1 and CDR2 from the germline V gene are MNHEY and SVGAGI. The CDR3 totals 14 residues. The ends were cut back, 6 bases at V and 4 bases at J, with 14 bases in the middle.

The gene calls are TRBV7-8 and TRBJ2-7, with 9 bases aligning to TRBD2. The trim removed 5 bases at V and 3 bases at J, leaving 2 bases unmatched. The V gene's germline CDR1 is SGHVS and CDR2 FQNEAQ. CDR3 length equals 13 residues. In nucleotides, the CDR3 is TGTGCCAGCAGCGTGACTAGCGGCTACGAGCAGTACTTC. Its protein is CASSVTSGYEQYF.

V usage is TRBV6-5 and J usage is TRBJ2-7; D is unresolved. The germline CDR1 and CDR2 sequences are MNHEY and SVGAGI. The V end lost 7 bases, the J end lost 5 bases, and 12 bases lay between the germline ends. This CDR3 contains 12 residues. CDR3 nucleotide sequence: TGTGCCAGCAACTGGCCAGGAGACGAGCAGTACTTC. Its translation: CASNWPGDEQYF.

The rearrangement uses TRBV7-8 and TRBJ1-1, with 10 bases lining up with TRBD1. The CDR3 is 18 residues long. Germline V lookup: CDR1 SGHVS, CDR2 FQNEAQ. V dropped 5 bases and J dropped 0; count of bases not matched to a gene: 12. DNA of the CDR3: TGTGCCAGCAGCCCGGTGGGGAGACAGGGGGCTTTGAACACTGAAGCTTTCTTT. Protein: CASSPVGRQGALNTEAFF.

The CDR3 region is CAWREMGNTIYF. In DNA form, the CDR3 reads TGTGCCTGGAGGGAGATGGGAAACACCATATATTTT. The chain is built from TRBV30 and TRBJ1-3; D gene ambiguous. V was cut by 3 bases and J by 4 bases, with 7 bases left in between. From germline, CDR1 is GTSNPN and CDR2 SVGIG (reference sequence). The CDR3 runs 12 residues.

V and J are TRBV5-1 and TRBJ1-1; no firm D call. CDR1 and CDR2 from the germline V gene are SGHRS and YFSETQ. Trimming shortened V by 5 bases and J by 1 base, and 6 bases separated the two germline ends. This CDR3 comprises 12 residues. Here the CDR3 DNA reads TGCGCCAGCAGAGGCGGGAACACTGAAGCTTTCTTT. Its protein is CASRGGNTEAFF.

This chain joins TRBV6-5 and TRBJ1-1; D gene uncertain. Trimming pared 0 bases from V and 0 bases from J, leaving 11 bases between. This CDR3 has 16 residues. Germline CDR1 MNHEY, CDR2 SVGAGI. The CDR3 reads CASSYSKEFMNTEAFF. DNA of the CDR3: TGTGCCAGCAGTTACTCGAAGGAGTTCATGAACACTGAAGCTTTCTTT.

V gene TRBV9 combines with J gene TRBJ1-5; 9 nucleotides match TRBD1. This CDR3 is 15 amino acids long. The V and J ends lost 3 bases and 0 bases, in that order; junction bases with no gene match: 1. Germline values: CDR1 SGDLS, CDR2 YYNGEE. The CDR3 DNA is TGTGCCAGCAGCGAACAGGGGGCTAGCAATCAGCCCCAGCATTTT. It encodes CASSEQGASNQPQHF.